This TCR beta chain was obtained from a study of early stage breast cancer tumors. Broader study findings: In about 90% of the 16 patients, blood comparison separated tumor from normal breast.

Details on this clone: What it binds is not known.

This table comes from immunoSEQ multiplex PCR, and its TCRdb copy is limited to in-frame clones, with some not included. The repertoire holds fewer than 70,000 clones, with over 60% as singletons. Deletions cut 6 bases from V and 3 bases from J, with 11 bases between. From germline, CDR1 is WNHNN and CDR2 SYGVQD (reference sequence). The CDR3 runs 14 residues. Sequencing was done on a sample of blood. The receptor was isolated from a person aged 30 to 40 with breast cancer. The rearrangement links TRBV10-1 to TRBJ1-4, with TRBD1 as a possible D gene (6 bases). The CDR3: CASSQGGSNEKLFF. DNA of the CDR3: TGCGCCAGCAGCCAAGGGGGTTCTAATGAAAAACTGTTTTTT.